This is a list of T cell receptor beta chains from one sample in a study of blood T cell repertoires in COVID-19. The data were produced by immunoSEQ multiplex PCR, yet TCRdb's version contains in-frame clones alone and is incomplete. The sample comprises 150,000 to 200,000 clones, 84% of which are singletons, and about 2.7% rests with the top ten. The sequenced sample was peripheral blood. The receptors come from a human donor with acute or convalescent COVID-19. The donor label of this sample is uncertain. The CDR3 runs from the conserved cysteine through the conserved F or W. D genes are given only for firm matches. Expanded clones are given a class, and other clones once, few, many or no size at all.

TRBJ2-7	NA	TRBV20-1	TRBD2	CSASSASGRATDF	TGCAGTGCTAGTTCGGCCAGCGGGAGGGCCACGGACTTC
TRBJ1-1	NA	TRBV5-1	TRBD1	CASSLVGTEEAFF	TGCGCCAGCAGCTTGGTGGGGACAGAAGAAGCTTTCTTT
TRBJ2-7	NA	TRBV6-6	TRBD1	CASSYQVTGKYEQYF	TGTGCCAGCAGCTACCAGGTGACAGGGAAATACGAGCAGTACTTC
TRBJ2-7	NA	TRBV7-2	TRBD2	CASSLVSGTYEQYF	TGTGCCAGCAGCTTAGTTAGCGGGACCTACGAGCAGTACTTC
TRBJ2-7	NA	TRBV5-5	TRBD2	CASSLEASGKIYEQYF	TGTGCCAGCAGCTTGGAGGCTAGCGGGAAAATCTACGAGCAGTACTTC
TRBJ1-1	NA	TRBV2	NA	CASSFSGSQGEAFF	TGTGCCAGCAGTTTTTCCGGGTCCCAGGGGGAAGCTTTCTTT
TRBJ1-1	NA	TRBV5-1	NA	CASSLDSSGEAFF	TGCGCCAGCAGCTTGGACTCGAGTGGTGAAGCTTTCTTT
TRBJ2-7	NA	TRBV11-2	NA	CASSRIRERYYEQYF	TGTGCCAGCAGCCGAATCCGGGAACGATACTACGAGCAGTACTTC
TRBJ1-2	NA	TRBV29-1	NA	CSARVGGGYGYTF	TGCAGCGCCCGGGTAGGAGGAGGCTATGGCTACACCTTC
TRBJ2-3	NA	TRBV27	NA	CASSPREDTQYF	TGTGCCAGCAGTCCTAGGGAGGATACGCAGTATTTT
TRBJ1-1	few	TRBV5-6	TRBD1	CASSLVGRGQGTEAFF	TGTGCCAGCAGCTTGGTGGGCAGGGGGCAGGGAACTGAAGCTTTCTTT
TRBJ2-7	NA	TRBV19	NA	CASSNSGLYEQYF	TGTGCCAGTAGTAATTCAGGGTTATACGAGCAGTACTTC
TRBJ1-3	few	TRBV5-1	NA	CASSLGGLGNTIYF	TGCGCCAGCAGCTTGGGGGGACTTGGAAACACCATATATTTT
TRBJ1-1	NA	TRBV6-1	TRBD1	CASSSRGLNTEAFF	TGTGCCAGCAGTAGCAGGGGGCTGAACACTGAAGCTTTCTTT
TRBJ1-4	NA	TRBV15	NA	CATSRERTNDLFF	TGTGCCACCAGCAGAGAACGGACAAACGACCTGTTTTTT
TRBJ2-2	NA	TRBV11-2	NA	CASSLDQYANTGELFF	TGTGCCAGCAGCTTAGACCAGTACGCGAACACCGGGGAGCTGTTTTTT
TRBJ1-5	NA	TRBV11-2	NA	CASSPAGGNQPQHF	TGTGCCAGCAGCCCTGCCGGGGGCAATCAGCCCCAGCATTTT
TRBJ1-1	NA	TRBV6-2/TRBV6-3	NA	CASSYWAGAAFF	TGTGCCAGCAGTTACTGGGCGGGGGCAGCTTTCTTT
TRBJ2-3	NA	TRBV6-5	NA	CASSYSQVPDTQYF	TGTGCCAGCAGTTACTCGCAGGTCCCAGATACGCAGTATTTT